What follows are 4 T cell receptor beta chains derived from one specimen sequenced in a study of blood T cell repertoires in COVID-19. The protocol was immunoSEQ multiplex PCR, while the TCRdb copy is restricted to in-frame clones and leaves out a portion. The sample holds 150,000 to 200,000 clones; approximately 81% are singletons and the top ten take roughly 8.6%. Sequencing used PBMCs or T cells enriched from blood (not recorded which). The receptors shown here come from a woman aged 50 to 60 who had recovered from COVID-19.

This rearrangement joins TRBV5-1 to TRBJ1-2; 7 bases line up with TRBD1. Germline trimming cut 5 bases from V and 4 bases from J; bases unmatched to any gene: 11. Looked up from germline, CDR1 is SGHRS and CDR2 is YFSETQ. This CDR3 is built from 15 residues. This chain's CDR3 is CASRFGPQGTYGYTF. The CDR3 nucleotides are TGCGCCAGCAGGTTTGGACCACAGGGGACCTATGGCTACACCTTC.

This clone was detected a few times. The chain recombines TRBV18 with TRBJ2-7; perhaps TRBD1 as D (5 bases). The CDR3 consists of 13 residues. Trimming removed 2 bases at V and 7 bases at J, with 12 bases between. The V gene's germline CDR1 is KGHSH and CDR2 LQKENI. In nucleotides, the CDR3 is TGTGCCAGCTCACCATCCAGGGTTGGGGAGCAGTACTTC. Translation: CASSPSRVGEQYF. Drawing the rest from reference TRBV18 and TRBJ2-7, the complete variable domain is NAGVMQNPRHLVRRRGQEARLRCSPMKGHSHVYWYRQLPEEGLKFMVYLQKENIIDESGMPKERFSAEFPKEGPSILRIQQVVRGDSAAYFCASSPSRVGEQYFGPGTRLTVT.

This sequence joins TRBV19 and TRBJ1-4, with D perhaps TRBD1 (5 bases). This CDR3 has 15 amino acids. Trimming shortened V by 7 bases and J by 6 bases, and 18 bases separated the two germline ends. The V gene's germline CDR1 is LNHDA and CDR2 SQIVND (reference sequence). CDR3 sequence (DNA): TGTGCCAGTAAGAGGCAAGGCAGGGATTATGAAAAACTGTTTTTT. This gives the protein CASKRQGRDYEKLFF.

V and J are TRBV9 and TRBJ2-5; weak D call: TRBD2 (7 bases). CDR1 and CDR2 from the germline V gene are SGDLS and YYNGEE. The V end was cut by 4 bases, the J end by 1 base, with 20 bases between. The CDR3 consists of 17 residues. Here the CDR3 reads CASSSHKGGAPQETQYF. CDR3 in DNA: TGTGCCAGCAGCTCTCACAAAGGGGGGGCCCCCCAAGAGACCCAGTACTTC.